These T cell receptor beta chains were read from a single sample in a study of T cells in Graves' hyperthyroidism and ophthalmopathy. TCRdb called the multiplex PCR reads again in MiXCR, with one record for every CDR3 protein. This repertoire shows nearly 600,000 distinct CDR3 sequences, over 11% found once; its top ten account for more than 4.5%. Sequences were obtained from blood. Receptor source: a woman aged 25 to 39 with Graves' hyperthyroidism that later progressed to Graves' ophthalmopathy. Both conserved end residues are trimmed from each CDR3.

V gene	CDR3 protein
TRBV20-1	SARVMPGETQY
TRBV9	ASSVAAGTTEAF
TRBV6-1	ASIPGGEAYNEQF
TRBV12-3/TRBV12-4	ASTVPGLAGMKRSYNEQF
TRBV27	ASSLSWTSSTYNEQF
TRBV27	ASSLSGDSIQETQY
TRBV30	AWILNTGELF
TRBV12-3/TRBV12-4	ASSTGPNRGNEKLF
TRBV27	ASSIAGDTYGYT
TRBV4-3	ASSQGQGAVDTQY
TRBV20-1	SARPSRHNTGELF
TRBV27	ASSFSAPERGQPQH
TRBV20-1	SARTGGLSEAF
TRBV30	ACARDWLYEQY
TRBV30	AWSVGWSSTYEQY
TRBV29-1	SAQPLVNEQF
TRBV10-3	AISESRVGELF
TRBV29-1	SVKPGGPLYNEQF
TRBV2	ASMGTGGPSYEQY
TRBV6-1	ASSAPNYGYT
TRBV18	ASSPWSHGGTGELF
TRBV4-1	ASSQRSDSEGFEQY
TRBV19	ASSMGPAQETQY
TRBV27	ASSLTPNRGETQY
TRBV5-1	ASRRQGGTDTQY
TRBV7-9	ASSFGRDNEQY
TRBV30	AWSIREGQPQH
TRBV2	ASSAKRSNYNEQF
TRBV6-2/TRBV6-3	ASSSSGLSIYEQY
TRBV5-1	ASSLGGTLAKNIQY
TRBV30	AWSLLKADSGNTIY
TRBV20-1	SALIRGGSSYNEQY
TRBV5-6	ASSLGPGRNDEQF
TRBV29-1	SVEDKGDTIY
TRBV6-5	ASSYLGQGGYEQY
TRBV14	ASSQPVGGVKETQY
TRBV28	ASSLRGTSSGNTIY
TRBV6-1	ASSEQGMGYGYT
TRBV30	AWSGDRSHRGHGGAF
TRBV30	AWRTQTGGQY
TRBV29-1	SVDKGDEQF
TRBV4-1	ASSKLGLAGGHTGELF
TRBV6-1	ASRSGLLNSPLH
TRBV6-2/TRBV6-3	ASSYGAILAKIPDTQY
TRBV24-1	ATSSPPPGETQY
TRBV18	ASSFNSGSNTGELF
TRBV3-1	ASSQGPAGYNEQF
TRBV28	ASSRQGVTYEQY
TRBV5-1	ASSGYGSQETQY
TRBV11-2	ASSPLGGASTEAF
TRBV28	ASSRNPSTDTQY
TRBV6-2/TRBV6-3	ASRSAGGAGEAF
TRBV11-3	ASSVTGNDYGYT